This T cell receptor (beta chain) came from a study of long-term antiretroviral therapy in people with HIV. Survey-level immunoSEQ v3.0 assays were run. The method was immunoSEQ multiplex PCR; TCRdb's version includes in-frame clones alone and lacks a portion of them. The sample includes fewer than 25,000 clones, roughly 91% of them seen just once. The V segment lost 5 bases and the J segment 2 bases; nucleotides outside the gene matches: 7. CDR1 and CDR2 from the germline V gene are SGHRS and YFSETQ. This CDR3 contains 16 residues. From each donor, at least one pre-ART PBMC sample and at least two post-ART PBMC samples were obtained.

The sequences come from unsorted PBMCs, collected 2.3 years after starting antiretroviral therapy. The source of this sequence is a man in his fifties or sixties with HIV. The rearrangement uses TRBV5-1 and TRBJ2-3; 11 bases fit TRBD2. In DNA, the CDR3 is TGCGCCAGCAGTAACGGACTAGCGGGTATCACAGATACGCAGTATTTT. It is translated as CASSNGLAGITDTQYF.